Here is one T cell receptor (beta chain) with its context. Its antigen is still unknown. The V end lost 2 bases, the J end lost 0 bases, and 10 bases lay between the germline ends. The CDR3 length is 15 residues. Germline lookup yields CDR1 SGHVS and CDR2 FQNEAQ. These data come from a study of beta chain features in type 1 diabetes. Findings and limits, study-wide: Shortening that was moderate but significant affected the TCRB CDR3s of Type 1 diabetes patients in all four CD4+ subsets.

Since all of the isolated RNA was reverse transcribed, expressed TCRB transcripts were what got sequenced. TCRdb's copy holds only in-frame clones and misses some; the assay was immunoSEQ multiplex PCR. The repertoire holds approximately 270,000 clones, with roughly an eighth as singletons. The chain joins TRBV7-8 to TRBJ2-5; perhaps TRBD1 as D (6 bases). The sequenced sample was naive CD4+ T cells from blood. The origin of this receptor is a man aged 25-45 years with type 1 diabetes. CDR3 loop: CASSLPYRDQETQYF. The CDR3, as DNA: TGTGCCAGCAGCTTACCATACAGGGACCAAGAGACCCAGTACTTC.